A selection of T cell receptor beta chains follows, all from one sample in a study of PD-1 blockade in classical Hodgkin lymphoma. Libraries were prepared by immunoSEQ multiplex PCR; TCRdb keeps only in-frame clonotypes and omits some of them. This sample has about 85,000 clones; around nine tenths occur once, and the top ten carry approximately 3%. The sequencing used peripheral blood mononuclear cells (PBMCs), collected before the fourth cycle of nivolumab. The receptors here all came from a human donor with classical Hodgkin lymphoma. Both conserved end residues are trimmed from each CDR3.

v_call cdr3_aa
TRBV25-1 ASSDRGVQPQH
TRBV7-2 ASSHGTGGNSPLH
TRBV6-5 ASMDRGNYEQY
TRBV7-9 ASRYEQGAITGELF
TRBV4-2 ASSQVKEFSSTNEKLF
TRBV7-6 ASSLRPGSSPLH
TRBV2 ASRGGWGFTGELF
TRBV5-4 ASSSGGQGGETQY
TRBV6-6 ASSPRGLGYT
TRBV6-5 ASSPRGITYNEQF